This T cell receptor (beta chain) was identified in a study of blood T cell repertoires in COVID-19. At the level of the study: The United States, Italy and Spain were the sources of the acute and convalescent COVID-19 samples.

Clones were sequenced by immunoSEQ multiplex PCR, and TCRdb holds only the in-frame ones, with some missing. The sample yields under 250,000 clones, over 70% seen once. This clonotype was obtained from a woman in her 70s with acute or convalescent COVID-19. Sequenced input: peripheral blood.

The DNA of the CDR3 is TGTGCCAGCAGCTTAACGTCAGGAGGAGGTTACAATGAGCAGTTCTTC. Translating it yields CASSLTSGGGYNEQFF. The chain employs TRBV7-3 and TRBJ2-1, with D perhaps TRBD2 (5 bases). The V gene lost 0 bases and the J gene lost 4 bases, with 13 bases spanning the gap. Germline CDR1 and CDR2: SGHTA and FQGTGA. The CDR3 consists of 16 residues.